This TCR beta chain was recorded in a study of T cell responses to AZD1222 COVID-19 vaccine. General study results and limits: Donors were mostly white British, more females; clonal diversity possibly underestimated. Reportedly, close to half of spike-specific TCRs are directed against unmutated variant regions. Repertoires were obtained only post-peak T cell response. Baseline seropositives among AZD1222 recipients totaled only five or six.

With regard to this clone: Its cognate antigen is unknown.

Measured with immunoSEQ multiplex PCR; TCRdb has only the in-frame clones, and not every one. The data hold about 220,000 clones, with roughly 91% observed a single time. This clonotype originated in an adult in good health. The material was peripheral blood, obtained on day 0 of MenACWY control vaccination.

CDR3 amino acids: CASTGLVEAFF. The DNA for the CDR3 is TGTGCCAGTACGGGACTAGTTGAGGCTTTCTTT. The chain combines TRBV19 with TRBJ1-1; the D gene is possibly TRBD1 (5 bases). This CDR3 region has 11 residues. The V and J ends lost 7 bases and 11 bases respectively, with 14 bases between them. Germline loops: CDR1 LNHDA, CDR2 SQIVND (reference sequence). Full variable domain (missing parts from reference TRBV19 and TRBJ1-1): DGGITQSPKYLFRKEGQNVTLSCEQNLNHDAMYWYRQDPGQGLRLIYYSQIVNDFQKGDIAEGYSVSREKKESFPLTVTSAQKNPTAFYLCASTGLVEAFFGQGTRLTVV.